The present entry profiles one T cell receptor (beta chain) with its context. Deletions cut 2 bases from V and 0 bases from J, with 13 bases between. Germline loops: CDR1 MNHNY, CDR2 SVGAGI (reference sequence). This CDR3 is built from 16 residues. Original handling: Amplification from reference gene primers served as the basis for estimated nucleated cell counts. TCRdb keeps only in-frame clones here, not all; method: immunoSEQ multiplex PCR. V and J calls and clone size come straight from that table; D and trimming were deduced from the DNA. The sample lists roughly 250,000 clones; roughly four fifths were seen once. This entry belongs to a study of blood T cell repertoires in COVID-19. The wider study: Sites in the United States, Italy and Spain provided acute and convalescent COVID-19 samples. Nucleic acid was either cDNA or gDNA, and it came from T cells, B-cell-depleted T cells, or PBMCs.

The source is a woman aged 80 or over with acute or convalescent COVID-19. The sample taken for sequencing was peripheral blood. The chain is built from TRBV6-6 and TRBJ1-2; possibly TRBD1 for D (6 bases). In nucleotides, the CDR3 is TGTGCCAGCAGTTACCAAACGACAGGCCCTAACTATGGCTACACCTTC. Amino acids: CASSYQTTGPNYGYTF.